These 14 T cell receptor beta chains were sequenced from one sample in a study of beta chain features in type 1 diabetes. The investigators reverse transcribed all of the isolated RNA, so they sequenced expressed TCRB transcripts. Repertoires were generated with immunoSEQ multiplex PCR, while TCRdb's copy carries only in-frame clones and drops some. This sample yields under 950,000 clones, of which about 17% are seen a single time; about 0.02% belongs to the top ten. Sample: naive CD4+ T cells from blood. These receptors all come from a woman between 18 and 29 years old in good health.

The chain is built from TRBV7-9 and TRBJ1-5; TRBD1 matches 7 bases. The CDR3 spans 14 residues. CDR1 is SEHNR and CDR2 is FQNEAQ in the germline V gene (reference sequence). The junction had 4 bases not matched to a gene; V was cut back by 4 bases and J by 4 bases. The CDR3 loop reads CASSSTGRNQPQHF. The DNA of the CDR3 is TGTGCCAGCAGCTCGACAGGGAGGAATCAGCCCCAGCATTTT.

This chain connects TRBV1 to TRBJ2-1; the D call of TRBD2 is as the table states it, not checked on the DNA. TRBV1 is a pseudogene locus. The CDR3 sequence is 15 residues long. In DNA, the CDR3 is TGCACCAGCAGCCATGGACTAGGGTGTGGAAATGAGCAGTTCTTC. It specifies CTSSHGLGCGNEQFF.

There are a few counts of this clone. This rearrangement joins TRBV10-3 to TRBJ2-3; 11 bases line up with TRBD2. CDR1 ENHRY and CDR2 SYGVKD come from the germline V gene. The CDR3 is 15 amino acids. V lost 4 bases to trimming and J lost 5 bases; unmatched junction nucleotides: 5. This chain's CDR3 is CAISATSGSRDTQYF. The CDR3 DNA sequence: TGTGCCATCAGTGCAACTAGCGGGAGTCGAGATACGCAGTATTTT.

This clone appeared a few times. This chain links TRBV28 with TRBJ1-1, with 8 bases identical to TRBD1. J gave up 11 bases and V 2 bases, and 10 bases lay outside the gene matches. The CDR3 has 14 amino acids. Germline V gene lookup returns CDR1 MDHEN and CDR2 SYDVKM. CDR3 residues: CASSLVGQGVMAFF. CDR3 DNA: TGTGCCAGCAGTTTAGTTGGACAGGGTGTAATGGCTTTCTTT.

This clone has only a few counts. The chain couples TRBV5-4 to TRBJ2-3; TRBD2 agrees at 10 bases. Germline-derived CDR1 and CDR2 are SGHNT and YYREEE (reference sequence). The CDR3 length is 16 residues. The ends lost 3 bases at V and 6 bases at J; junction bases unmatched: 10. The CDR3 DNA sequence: TGTGCCAGCAGCTCCCCGACTAGCGGGCCTAGGGATACGCAGTATTTT. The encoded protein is CASSSPTSGPRDTQYF. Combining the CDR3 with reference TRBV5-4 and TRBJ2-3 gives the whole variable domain ETGVTQSPTHLIKTRGQQVTLRCSSQSGHNTVSWYQQALGQGPQFIFQYYREEENGRGNFPPRFSGLQFPNYSSELNVNALELDDSALYLCASSSPTSGPRDTQYFGPGTRLTVL.

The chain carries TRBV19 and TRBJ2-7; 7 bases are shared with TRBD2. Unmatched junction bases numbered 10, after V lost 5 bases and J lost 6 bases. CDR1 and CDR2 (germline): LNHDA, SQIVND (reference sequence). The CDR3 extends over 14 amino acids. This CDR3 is CASSLRTRSLEQYF. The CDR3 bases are TGTGCCAGTAGTCTTAGGACTAGGAGTCTCGAGCAGTACTTC.

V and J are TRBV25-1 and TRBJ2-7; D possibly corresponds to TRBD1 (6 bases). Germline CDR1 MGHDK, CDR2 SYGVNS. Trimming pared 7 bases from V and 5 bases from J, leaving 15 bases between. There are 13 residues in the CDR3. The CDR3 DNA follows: TGTGCCAGCACAACTCACAGGGTTCACGAGCAGTACTTC. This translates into CASTTHRVHEQYF.

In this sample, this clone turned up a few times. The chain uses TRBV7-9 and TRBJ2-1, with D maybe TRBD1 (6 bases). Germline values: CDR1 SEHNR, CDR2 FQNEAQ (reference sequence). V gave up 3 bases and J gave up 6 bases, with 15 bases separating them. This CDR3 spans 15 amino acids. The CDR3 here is CASSFGQGMANEQFF. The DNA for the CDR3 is TGTGCCAGCAGCTTCGGTCAGGGGATGGCCAATGAGCAGTTCTTC.

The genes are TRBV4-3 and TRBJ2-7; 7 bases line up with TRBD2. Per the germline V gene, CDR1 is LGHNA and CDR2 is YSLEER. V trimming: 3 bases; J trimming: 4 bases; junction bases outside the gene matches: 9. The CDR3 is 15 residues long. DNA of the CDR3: TGCGCCAGCAGCCACGGGGGTGCGGGAGATTACGAGCAGTACTTC. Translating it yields CASSHGGAGDYEQYF.

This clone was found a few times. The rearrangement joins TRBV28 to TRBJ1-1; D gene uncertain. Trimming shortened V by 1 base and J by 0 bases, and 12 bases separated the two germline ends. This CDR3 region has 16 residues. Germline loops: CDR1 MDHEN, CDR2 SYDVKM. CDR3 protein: CASSLSYRTVNTEAFF. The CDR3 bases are TGTGCCAGCAGTTTATCTTACCGGACGGTGAACACTGAAGCTTTCTTT.

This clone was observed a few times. CDR3 amino acids: CAGHGRLEQYF. The CDR3 coding sequence is TGTGCAGGTCACGGGAGATTAGAGCAGTACTTC. The V and J genes are TRBV12-2 and TRBJ2-7; TRBD2 was called by the table and not checked on the DNA. TRBV12-2 is annotated as a pseudogene. There are 11 residues in the CDR3.

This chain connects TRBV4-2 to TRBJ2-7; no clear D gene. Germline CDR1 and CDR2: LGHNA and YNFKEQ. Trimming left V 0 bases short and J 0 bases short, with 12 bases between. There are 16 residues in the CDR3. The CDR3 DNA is TGTGCCAGCAGCCAAGACCTGACTGTTTCCTCCTACGAGCAGTACTTC. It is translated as CASSQDLTVSSYEQYF.

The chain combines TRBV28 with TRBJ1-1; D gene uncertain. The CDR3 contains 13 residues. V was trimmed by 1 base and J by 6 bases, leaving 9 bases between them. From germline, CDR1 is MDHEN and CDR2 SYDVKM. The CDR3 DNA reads TGTGCCAGCAGTTTATCCTGGCAGCCTGAAGCTTTCTTT. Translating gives CASSLSWQPEAFF.

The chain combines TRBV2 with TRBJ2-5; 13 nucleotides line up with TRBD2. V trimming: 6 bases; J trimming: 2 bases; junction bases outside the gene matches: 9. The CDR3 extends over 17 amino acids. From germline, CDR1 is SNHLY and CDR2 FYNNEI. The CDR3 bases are TGTGCCAGCAGGAAAAGGGGGACTAGCGGGACACAAGAGACCCAGTACTTC. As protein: CASRKRGTSGTQETQYF.